The 7 T cell receptor beta chains reported below all come from one sample, sequenced in a study of T cells in Graves' hyperthyroidism and ophthalmopathy. Amplified regions were TCR beta CDR3 sequences from RNA transcripts. HTBI primers were used for first-round RT-PCR of the TCR CDR3. TCRdb recomputed calls from the multiplex PCR reads with MiXCR, one row per CDR3 protein. The profile shows about 350,000 distinct CDR3 sequences, under 20% of them singletons. The sequenced sample was blood. All receptors come from a woman between 18 and 29 years old with Graves' hyperthyroidism.

A word on this clonotype: Being one base from a much bigger clone, this may be a read error. The chain recombines TRBV18 with TRBJ2-5, with D unclear. Germline CDR1 is KGHSH and CDR2 is LQKENI. The CDR3 runs 15 residues. The CDR3 DNA reads as TGTGTCAGCTCACCCACGAACGGAAAACAAGAGACCCAGTACTTC. Translated: CVSSPTNGKQETQYF.

A word on this clonotype: A much larger clone is a single base away; this may be a read error. The rearrangement links TRBV20-1 to TRBJ2-7, with 8 positions matching TRBD1. The CDR3 runs to 14 residues. From germline, CDR1 is DFQATT and CDR2 SNEGSKA (reference sequence). V shed 3 bases, J shed 5 bases, and the junction held 9 bases outside the gene matches. CDR3 amino acids: CSARIPGGLDEQYF. In DNA form, the CDR3 reads TGCAGTGCTAGGATTCCAGGGGGCCTCGACGAGCAGTACTTC.

The V call is TRBV18, the J call TRBJ1-3; a weak D match, TRBD1 (5 bases). V lost 5 bases, J lost 0 bases, and 11 bases lay in between. CDR3 length: 15 residues. Per the germline V gene, CDR1 is KGHSH and CDR2 is LQKENI. CDR3 nucleotides: TGTGCCAGCTCAACGACAGTTATCTCTGGAAACACCATATATTTT. Its protein product is CASSTTVISGNTIYF.

This clonotype has at least ten counts. J is TRBJ1-1 and V is TRBV6-5, with a possible D match to TRBD1 (5 bases). The CDR3 runs to 15 residues. Germline lookup yields CDR1 MNHEY and CDR2 SVGAGI. V dropped 2 bases and J dropped 7 bases, with 17 bases sitting between them. DNA for the CDR3: TGTGCCAGCAGTTACCCGCAGGGTGGGGCGGGTGAAGCTTTCTTT. Translating it yields CASSYPQGGAGEAFF.

This clonotype occurred many times. The rearrangement joins TRBV18 to TRBJ2-7, with D hard to call. The CDR3 spans 14 residues. Trimming shortened V by 3 bases and J by 9 bases, and 18 bases separated the two germline ends. Germline-derived CDR1 and CDR2 are KGHSH and LQKENI. CDR3 region: CASSPPALIFGQYF. For the CDR3, the DNA is TGTGCCAGCTCACCCCCAGCCCTCATTTTCGGGCAGTACTTC. The full variable domain, completed using reference TRBV18 and TRBJ2-7, is NAGVMQNPRHLVRRRGQEARLRCSPMKGHSHVYWYRQLPEEGLKFMVYLQKENIIDESGMPKERFSAEFPKEGPSILRIQQVVRGDSAAYFCASSPPALIFGQYFGPGTRLTVT.

This clonotype was counted ten times or more. The CDR3 here is CASSLLDWTGGGTEAFF. The CDR3 DNA follows: TGTGCCAGCAGTCTATTGGATTGGACAGGGGGAGGAACTGAAGCTTTCTTT. This chain links TRBV6-1 with TRBJ1-1, with 10 positions matching TRBD1. From germline, CDR1 is MNHNS and CDR2 SASEGT. With 5 bases clipped from V and 5 bases from J, the junction kept 14 bases outside the gene matches. The CDR3 spans 17 residues.

This clonotype was detected many times. V gene TRBV6-5 combines with J gene TRBJ1-1; D gene ambiguous. V was cut by 7 bases and J by 1 base, with 13 bases left in between. The CDR3 spans 14 residues. Germline CDR1 reads MNHEY; CDR2 reads SVGAGI. The DNA of the CDR3 is TGTGCCAGCACTTGGTGGACGGCGAACACTGAAGCTTTCTTT. The encoded protein is CASTWWTANTEAFF.